One and the same sample provided the 10 T cell receptor beta chains below, sequenced in a study of patients and donors after allogeneic stem cell transplantation. Via MiXCR, TCRdb re-called the RT-PCR reads, giving one row per CDR3 protein. The table shows about a million distinct CDR3 sequences, with roughly 18% occurring only once. Sequencing was carried out using blood, either unsorted or a sorted T cell fraction (not recorded which). The origin of the receptors is a human donor who was either an allogeneic HSCT recipient or a stem cell or donor lymphocyte infusion donor (not recorded which). It is not recorded whose cells these are; they may come from a transplant donor.

V usage is TRBV18 and J usage is TRBJ2-7; D remains unclear. Germline assignment: CDR1 KGHSH and CDR2 LQKENI. The CDR3 runs 17 residues. V lost 0 bases and J 4 bases, leaving 19 bases between the germline ends. The CDR3 DNA reads TGTGCCAGCTCACCACCGGCCCAAAGAGAAGGAATTTACGAGCAGTACTTC. Translation: CASSPPAQREGIYEQYF.

This clonotype has only a few counts. The chain combines TRBV5-4 with TRBJ2-3; 13 bases match TRBD2. Germline values: CDR1 SGHNT, CDR2 YYREEE (reference sequence). CDR3 length: 16 amino acids. V trimming: 3 bases; J trimming: 2 bases; junction bases outside the gene matches: 3. Written as DNA, the CDR3 is TGTGCCAGCAGCTCGGGACTAGCGGGGATCACAGATACGCAGTATTTT. Its protein product is CASSSGLAGITDTQYF.

The chain combines TRBV20-1 with TRBJ1-3; D remains ambiguous. V lost 0 bases and J 2 bases, leaving 14 bases between the germline ends. Germline lookup yields CDR1 DFQATT and CDR2 SNEGSKA (reference sequence). There are 16 residues in the CDR3. CDR3 nucleotides: TGCAGTGCTAGAGATCGTCTTGAGCCACCTGGAAACACCATATATTTT. Its protein product is CSARDRLEPPGNTIYF.

This clonotype was seen more than once but under ten times. The chain employs TRBV29-1 and TRBJ2-2; D might be TRBD1 or TRBD2, each matching 7 bases. The CDR3 loop spans 13 amino acids. Per germline, CDR1 SQVTM and CDR2 ANQGSEA. The V gene lost 3 bases and the J gene lost 6 bases, with 11 bases spanning the gap. CDR3 DNA: TGCAGCGTTGACAGGGGGGGAGCCGGGGAGCTGTTTTTT. Protein sequence: CSVDRGGAGELFF.

The genes are TRBV4-1 and TRBJ1-1, with a possible D match to TRBD1 (6 bases). This CDR3 comprises 19 residues. The germline V and J ends were trimmed by 3 bases and 0 bases, with 23 bases remaining between them. Germline CDR1 MGHRA, CDR2 YSYEKL. The CDR3 sequence is CASSHPIPGPQGMNTEAFF. CDR3 DNA sequence: TGCGCCAGCAGCCATCCCATCCCGGGACCTCAGGGGATGAACACTGAAGCTTTCTTT.

The CDR3 DNA follows: TGTGCCAGCAGCCACTCCTCACTAGCGGGTTGGGGCTACGAGCAGTACTTC. Translating gives CASSHSSLAGWGYEQYF. The J gene is TRBJ2-7, the V gene TRBV7-9; 9 bases align to TRBD2. This CDR3 is built from 17 residues. V lost 5 bases, J lost 3 bases, and 14 bases stayed unmatched. Per germline, CDR1 SEHNR and CDR2 FQNEAQ (reference sequence).

This clonotype was seen only a few times. This rearrangement joins TRBV5-1 to TRBJ2-7, with D unclear. The V and J ends lost 4 bases and 0 bases respectively, with 17 bases between them. Germline CDR1 SGHRS, CDR2 YFSETQ. The CDR3 has 16 amino acids. The CDR3 reads CASSPWMTGDSYEQYF. The DNA of the CDR3 is TGCGCCAGCAGCCCCTGGATGACCGGAGACTCCTACGAGCAGTACTTC.

This clonotype was seen more than once but under ten times. The chain recombines TRBV19 with TRBJ1-6; D is undetermined. The CDR3 has 13 amino acids. Trimming pared 3 bases from V and 7 bases from J, leaving 7 bases between. Germline CDR1 reads LNHDA; CDR2 reads SQIVND (reference sequence). CDR3 coding DNA: TGTGCCAGTAGTATGACTATGAATTCACCCCTCCACTTT. Translated: CASSMTMNSPLHF. Full variable domain (outside the CDR3, taken from reference TRBV19 and TRBJ1-6): DGGITQSPKYLFRKEGQNVTLSCEQNLNHDAMYWYRQDPGQGLRLIYYSQIVNDFQKGDIAEGYSVSREKKESFPLTVTSAQKNPTAFYLCASSMTMNSPLHFGNGTRLTVT.

This clonotype was observed a handful of times. This rearrangement joins TRBV3-1 to TRBJ2-3, with D uncertain. The germline gives CDR1 LGHDT, CDR2 YNNKEL (reference sequence). This CDR3 contains 12 residues. Trimming cost V 3 bases and J 8 bases, with 9 bases left between them. The CDR3 loop is CASSHRVPTQYF. The CDR3 coding sequence is TGTGCCAGCAGCCACCGGGTTCCTACGCAGTATTTT.

At least ten counts were recorded for this clonotype. The chain links TRBV12-3 or TRBV12-4 to TRBJ2-1, with D unresolved. The CDR3 runs to 11 residues. V was trimmed by 6 bases and J by 10 bases, leaving 10 bases between them. CDR3 nucleotides: TGTGCCAGCAGCTACCGGTGGGAGCAGTTCTTC. Its translation: CASSYRWEQFF.